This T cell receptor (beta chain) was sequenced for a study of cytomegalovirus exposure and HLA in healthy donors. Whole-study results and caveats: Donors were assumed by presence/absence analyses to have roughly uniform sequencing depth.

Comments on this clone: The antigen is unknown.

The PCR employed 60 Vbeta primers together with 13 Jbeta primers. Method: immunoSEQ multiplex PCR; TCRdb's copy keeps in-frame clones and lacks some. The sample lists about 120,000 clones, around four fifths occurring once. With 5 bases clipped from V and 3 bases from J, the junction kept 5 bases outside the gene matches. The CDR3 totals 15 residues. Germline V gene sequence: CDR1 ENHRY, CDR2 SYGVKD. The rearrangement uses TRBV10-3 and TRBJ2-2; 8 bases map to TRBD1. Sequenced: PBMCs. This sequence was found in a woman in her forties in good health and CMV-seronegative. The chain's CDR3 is CAISRDRGDTGELFF. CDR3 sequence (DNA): TGTGCCATCAGTAGAGACAGGGGCGACACCGGGGAGCTGTTTTTT.